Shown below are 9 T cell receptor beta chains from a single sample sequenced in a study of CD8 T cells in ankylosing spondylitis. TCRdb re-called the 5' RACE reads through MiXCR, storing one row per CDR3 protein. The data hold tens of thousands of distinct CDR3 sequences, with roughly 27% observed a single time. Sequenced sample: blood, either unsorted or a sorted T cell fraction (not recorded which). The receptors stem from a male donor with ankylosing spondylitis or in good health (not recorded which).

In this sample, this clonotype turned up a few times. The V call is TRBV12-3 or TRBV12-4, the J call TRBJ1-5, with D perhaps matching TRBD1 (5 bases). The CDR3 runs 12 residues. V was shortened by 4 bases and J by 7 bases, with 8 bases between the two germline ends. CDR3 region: CASSSGYQPQHF. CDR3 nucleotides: TGTGCCAGCAGTTCAGGGTACCAGCCCCAGCATTTT.

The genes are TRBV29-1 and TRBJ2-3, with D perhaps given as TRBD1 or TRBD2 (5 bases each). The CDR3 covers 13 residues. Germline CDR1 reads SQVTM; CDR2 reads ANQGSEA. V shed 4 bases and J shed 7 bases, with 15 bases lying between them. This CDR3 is CSVARGGENTQYF. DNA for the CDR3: TGCAGCGTTGCCCGTGGGGGAGAAAATACGCAGTATTTT.

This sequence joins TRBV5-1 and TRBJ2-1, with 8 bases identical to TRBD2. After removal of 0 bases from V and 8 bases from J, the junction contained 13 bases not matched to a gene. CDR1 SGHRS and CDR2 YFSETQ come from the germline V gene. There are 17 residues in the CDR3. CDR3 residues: CASSLGRRAGGQDEQFF. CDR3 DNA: TGCGCCAGCAGCTTGGGAAGGAGGGCGGGGGGCCAGGATGAGCAGTTCTTC.

The CDR3 loop reads CASSWRTDFNGYTF. Written as DNA, the CDR3 is TGTGCCAGCAGCTGGCGGACAGATTTCAATGGCTACACCTTC. The rearrangement uses TRBV7-9 and TRBJ1-2; possible D gene TRBD1, 6 bases. Trimming removed 4 bases from V and 6 bases from J, with 15 bases in between. Germline V lookup: CDR1 SEHNR, CDR2 FQNEAQ (reference sequence). CDR3 length equals 14 residues.

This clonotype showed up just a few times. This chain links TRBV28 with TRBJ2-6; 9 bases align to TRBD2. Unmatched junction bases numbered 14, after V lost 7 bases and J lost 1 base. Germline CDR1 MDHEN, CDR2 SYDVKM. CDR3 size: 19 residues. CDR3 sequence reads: CASNPMGLAGRSGANVLTF. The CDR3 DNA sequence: TGTGCCAGCAACCCCATGGGGCTAGCGGGGAGATCTGGGGCCAACGTCCTGACTTTC. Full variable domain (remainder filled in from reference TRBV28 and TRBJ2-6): DVKVTQSSRYLVKRTGEKVFLECVQDMDHENMFWYRQDPGLGLRLIYFSYDVKMKEKGDIPEGYSVSREKKERFSLILESASTNQTSMYLCASNPMGLAGRSGANVLTFGAGSRLTVL.

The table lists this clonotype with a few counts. Written as DNA, the CDR3 is TGTGCCAGTACCACAGGACAGGTTTACAATGAGCAGTTCTTC. Protein: CASTTGQVYNEQFF. The chain is built from TRBV7-9 and TRBJ2-1, with 7 bases matching TRBD1. J was trimmed by 4 bases and V by 9 bases; bases with no gene match: 9. The CDR3 has 14 amino acids. The germline V gene encodes CDR1 SEHNR and CDR2 FQNEAQ (reference sequence).

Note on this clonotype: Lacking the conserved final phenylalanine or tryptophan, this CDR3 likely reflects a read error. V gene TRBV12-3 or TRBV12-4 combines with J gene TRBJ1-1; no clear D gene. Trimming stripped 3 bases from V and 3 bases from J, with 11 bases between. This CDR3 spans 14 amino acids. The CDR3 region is CASSFGQPYTEAFL. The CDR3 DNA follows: TGTGCCAGCAGTTTTGGGCAGCCCTACACTGAAGCTTTCTTA.

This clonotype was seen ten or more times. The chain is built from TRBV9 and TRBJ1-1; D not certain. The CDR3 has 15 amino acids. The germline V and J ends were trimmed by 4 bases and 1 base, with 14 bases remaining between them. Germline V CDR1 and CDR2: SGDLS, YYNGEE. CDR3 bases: TGTGCCAGCAGCCCCCTTAGGCTGGCGAACACTGAAGCTTTCTTT. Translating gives CASSPLRLANTEAFF. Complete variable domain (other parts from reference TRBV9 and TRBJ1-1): DSGVTQTPKHLITATGQRVTLRCSPRSGDLSVYWYQQSLDQGLQFLIQYYNGEERAKGNILERFSAQQFPDLHSELNLSSLELGDSALYFCASSPLRLANTEAFFGQGTRLTVV.

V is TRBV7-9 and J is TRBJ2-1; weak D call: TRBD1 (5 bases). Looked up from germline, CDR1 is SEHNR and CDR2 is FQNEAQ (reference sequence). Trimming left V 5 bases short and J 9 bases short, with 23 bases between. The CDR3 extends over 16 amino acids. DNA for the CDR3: TGTGCCAGCAGCCAAGGGGTACAGGCACCCCCGGGTGAGCAGTTCTTC. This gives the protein CASSQGVQAPPGEQFF.